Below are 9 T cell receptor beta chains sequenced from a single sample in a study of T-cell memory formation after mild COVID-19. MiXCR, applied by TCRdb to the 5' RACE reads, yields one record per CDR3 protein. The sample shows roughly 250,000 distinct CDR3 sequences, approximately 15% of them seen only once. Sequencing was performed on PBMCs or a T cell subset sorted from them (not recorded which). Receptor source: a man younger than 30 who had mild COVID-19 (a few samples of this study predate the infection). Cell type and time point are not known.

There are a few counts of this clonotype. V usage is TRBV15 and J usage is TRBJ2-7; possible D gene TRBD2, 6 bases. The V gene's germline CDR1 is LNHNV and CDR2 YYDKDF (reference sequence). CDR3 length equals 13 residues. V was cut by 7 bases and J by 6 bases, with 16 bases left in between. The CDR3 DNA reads TGTGCCACCACCCAACCTCCGGAGGGCGAGCAGTACGTC. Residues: CATTQPPEGEQYV.

CDR3 DNA sequence: TGCAGTGCTAGGACGGGAGCGGGGGGGTCGGAGACCCAGTACTTC. It translates to CSARTGAGGSETQYF. The genes are TRBV20-1 and TRBJ2-5; 10 bases match TRBD2. V gave up 3 bases and J gave up 5 bases; unmatched junction bases: 9. The CDR3 totals 15 residues. The V gene's germline CDR1 is DFQATT and CDR2 SNEGSKA (reference sequence).

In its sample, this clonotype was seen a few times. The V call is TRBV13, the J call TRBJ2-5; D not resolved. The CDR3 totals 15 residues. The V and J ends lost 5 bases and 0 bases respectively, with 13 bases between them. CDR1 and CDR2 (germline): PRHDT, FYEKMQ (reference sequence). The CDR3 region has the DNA TGTGCCAGCAGCATACGGCTGCCGTACCAAGAGACCCAGTACTTC. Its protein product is CASSIRLPYQETQYF.

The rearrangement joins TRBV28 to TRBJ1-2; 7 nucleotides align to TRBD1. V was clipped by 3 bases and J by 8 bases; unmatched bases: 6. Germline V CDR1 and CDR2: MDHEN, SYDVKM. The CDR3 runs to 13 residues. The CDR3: CASSLTQGVGYTF. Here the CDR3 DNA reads TGTGCCAGCAGTTTGACCCAGGGGGTAGGCTACACCTTC.

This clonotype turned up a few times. In nucleotides, the CDR3 is TGCAGCGTTTCCTGGACAGGCGGGTATCCTGGGGCCAACGTCCTGACTTTC. Its protein is CSVSWTGGYPGANVLTF. The chain couples TRBV29-1 to TRBJ2-6; 7 bases are shared with TRBD1. The CDR3 contains 17 residues. Germline trimming cut 5 bases from V and 2 bases from J; bases unmatched to any gene: 12. CDR1 is SQVTM, CDR2 ANQGSEA, per germline.

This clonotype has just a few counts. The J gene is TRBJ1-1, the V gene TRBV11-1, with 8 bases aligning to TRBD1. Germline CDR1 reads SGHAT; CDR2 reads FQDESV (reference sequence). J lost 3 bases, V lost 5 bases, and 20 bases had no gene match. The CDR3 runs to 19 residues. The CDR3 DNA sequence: TGTGCCAGCAGCGCCGGGACAGGCGATAAACGTGGGGCAGACACTGAAGCTTTCTTT. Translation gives CASSAGTGDKRGADTEAFF.

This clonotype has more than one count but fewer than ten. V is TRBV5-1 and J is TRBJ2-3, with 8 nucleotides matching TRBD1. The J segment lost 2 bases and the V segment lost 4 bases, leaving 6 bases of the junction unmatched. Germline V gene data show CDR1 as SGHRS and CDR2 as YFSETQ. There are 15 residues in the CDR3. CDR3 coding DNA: TGCGCCAGCAGCCGACGACAGGGGTACACAGATACGCAGTATTTT. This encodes CASSRRQGYTDTQYF.

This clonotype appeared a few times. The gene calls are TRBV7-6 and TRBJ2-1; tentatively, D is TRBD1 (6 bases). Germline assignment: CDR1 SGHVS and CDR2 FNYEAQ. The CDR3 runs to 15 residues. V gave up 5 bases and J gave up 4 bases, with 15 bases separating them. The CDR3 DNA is TGTGCCAGCAGCGCACGGTACAGGGCTTACAATGAGCAGTTCTTC. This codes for CASSARYRAYNEQFF.

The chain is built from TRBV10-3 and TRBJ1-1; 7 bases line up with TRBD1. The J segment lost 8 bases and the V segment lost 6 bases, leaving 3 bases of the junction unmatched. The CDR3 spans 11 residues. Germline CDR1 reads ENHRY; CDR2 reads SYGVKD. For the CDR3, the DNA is TGTGCCATCAGGGAGGGACAGGAAGCTTTCTTT. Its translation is CAIREGQEAFF.